The 6 T cell receptor beta chains below were found in one sample sequenced in a study of identical twins (dated by TCRdb to about 2016). Library preparation was by 5' RACE. The reads were generated on an Illumina HiSeq 2000. The public reads were quality trimmed at Q25 with fastp and then assembled into clones with MiXCR by TCRdb, keeping productive beta chains. Duplicate CDR3 protein sequences are folded into a single record with the most common DNA and genes. This sample has nearly 900,000 distinct CDR3 sequences in its table, and 9% to 15% of those were observed once. About 1.6% of the sample lies in the top ten. This sample was shared with a second study, whose subject was yellow fever vaccine responses in identical twins.

What was sequenced was PBMCs. Receptor source: a woman younger than 30 in good health.

Only one count was recorded for this clonotype. The chain recombines TRBV28 with TRBJ2-1; 7 bases fit TRBD1. CDR1 is MDHEN, CDR2 SYDVKM, per germline. The junction had 9 bases not matched to a gene; V was cut back by 0 bases and J by 7 bases. The CDR3 has 16 residues. The CDR3 protein is CASSLWAAGGTNEQFF. The CDR3 region has the DNA TGTGCCAGCAGTTTATGGGCGGCAGGGGGAACTAATGAGCAGTTCTTC. The entire variable domain, with the rest obtained from reference TRBV28 and TRBJ2-1, is as follows: DVKVTQSSRYLVKRTGEKVFLECVQDMDHENMFWYRQDPGLGLRLIYFSYDVKMKEKGDIPEGYSVSREKKERFSLILESASTNQTSMYLCASSLWAAGGTNEQFFGPGTRLTVL.

The chain combines TRBV27 with TRBJ2-1, with D unclear. This CDR3 is built from 16 residues. CDR1 is MNHEY, CDR2 SMNVEV, per germline (reference sequence). Trimming pared 6 bases from V and 1 base from J, leaving 16 bases between. CDR3 sequence: CASSPLPLVSYNEQFF. Written as DNA, the CDR3 is TGTGCCAGCAGCCCTTTACCGCTGGTTTCCTACAATGAGCAGTTCTTC.

This clonotype has a handful of counts. The chain combines TRBV6-4 with TRBJ2-1; 8 bases match TRBD2. Germline assignment: CDR1 MRHNA and CDR2 SNTAGT. J was trimmed by 6 bases and V by 6 bases; bases with no gene match: 10. The CDR3 extends over 15 amino acids. The DNA of the CDR3 is TGTGCCAGCAGCGCCCGGGAGGGGGGGGGCAATGAGCAGTTCTTC. Amino acids: CASSAREGGGNEQFF.

This rearrangement joins TRBV2 to TRBJ2-3; 10 nucleotides line up with TRBD1. V lost 4 bases to trimming and J lost 6 bases; unmatched junction nucleotides: 16. CDR3 length: 18 amino acids. In germline, CDR1 is SNHLY, CDR2 FYNNEI. CDR3 amino acids: CASSGRPYRQGAADTQYF. CDR3 nucleotide sequence: TGTGCCAGCAGTGGGAGGCCCTACCGACAGGGGGCGGCTGATACGCAGTATTTT.

This clonotype appeared a few times. V gene TRBV20-1 combines with J gene TRBJ2-7; possibly TRBD2 for D (7 bases). CDR1 and CDR2 (germline): DFQATT, SNEGSKA (reference sequence). V shed 4 bases and J shed 3 bases, with 22 bases lying between them. The CDR3 runs 16 residues. The CDR3 spells CSANKRGGWENYEQYV. The CDR3 DNA reads TGCAGTGCTAATAAAAGGGGGGGCTGGGAGAACTACGAGCAGTACGTC.

This clonotype was counted ten times or more. The gene calls are TRBV6-5 and TRBJ1-4; TRBD1 aligns across 7 bases. V was clipped by 6 bases and J by 11 bases; unmatched bases: 6. CDR3 size: 12 residues. CDR1 and CDR2 from the germline V gene are MNHEY and SVGAGI. The CDR3, as DNA: TGTGCCAGCAGCGACAGGGAGGGGAAACTGTTTTTT. Translated, it gives CASSDREGKLFF.